A single sample gave rise to the 27 T cell receptor beta chains below, sequenced in a study of blood T cell repertoires in COVID-19. Profiling relied on immunoSEQ multiplex PCR, and the TCRdb table lists in-frame clones only, not all of them. The sample includes under 350,000 clones, roughly 85% of them seen just once. Sequencing input: peripheral blood. The receptors were sampled from a woman in her 70s with acute or convalescent COVID-19.

This CDR3 is CASSYGRGGGYTF. The CDR3 region has the DNA TGTGCCAGCAGTTACGGGCGGGGGGGCGGCTACACCTTC. This sequence joins TRBV6-5 and TRBJ1-2; a weak D match, TRBD1 (6 bases). V lost 2 bases, J lost 8 bases, and 12 bases lay in between. Germline lookup yields CDR1 MNHEY and CDR2 SVGAGI. This CDR3 comprises 13 residues.

The rearrangement joins TRBV2 to TRBJ2-4; D uncertain. Germline lookup yields CDR1 SNHLY and CDR2 FYNNEI. This CDR3 comprises 11 residues. V lost 5 bases and J 5 bases, leaving 4 bases between the germline ends. CDR3 bases: TGTGCCAGCAGTACAGAAAACATTCAGTACTTC. Its translation: CASSTENIQYF.

This chain uses TRBV28 with TRBJ2-6, with a weak D call TRBD2 (5 bases). The germline V gene has CDR1 MDHEN and CDR2 SYDVKM. The V gene lost 6 bases and the J gene lost 1 base, with 10 bases spanning the gap. CDR3 size: 15 residues. The CDR3: CASSLTGSGANVLTF. The CDR3 nucleotides are TGTGCCAGCAGCCTCACGGGGTCTGGGGCCAACGTCCTGACTTTC. Full variable domain (remainder filled in from reference TRBV28 and TRBJ2-6): DVKVTQSSRYLVKRTGEKVFLECVQDMDHENMFWYRQDPGLGLRLIYFSYDVKMKEKGDIPEGYSVSREKKERFSLILESASTNQTSMYLCASSLTGSGANVLTFGAGSRLTVL.

The rearrangement uses TRBV7-8 and TRBJ1-6, with a weak D call TRBD1 (6 bases). Per the germline V gene, CDR1 is SGHVS and CDR2 is FQNEAQ. The CDR3 sequence is 16 residues long. V was trimmed by 5 bases and J by 7 bases, leaving 18 bases between them. The CDR3 spells CASSETQGRVNSPLHF. CDR3 nucleotides: TGTGCCAGCAGCGAGACACAGGGAAGAGTCAATTCACCCCTCCACTTT.

The chain joins TRBV5-1 to TRBJ1-6; TRBD1 agrees at 9 bases. J was trimmed by 6 bases and V by 4 bases; bases with no gene match: 5. The CDR3 length is 15 residues. The germline V gene has CDR1 SGHRS and CDR2 YFSETQ. The CDR3 coding sequence is TGCGCCAGCAGCCTGAGACAGGGGGGTAATTCACCCCTCCACTTT. Its translation is CASSLRQGGNSPLHF.

The rearrangement links TRBV5-1 to TRBJ2-3; D may be TRBD1 (5 bases). The V gene lost 5 bases and the J gene lost 6 bases, with 25 bases spanning the gap. This CDR3 has 17 residues. Germline lookup yields CDR1 SGHRS and CDR2 YFSETQ. The CDR3 DNA follows: TGCGCCAGCAGTTGGGGCGCCCAGGCCCTTAGGAGCGATACGCAGTATTTT. The encoded protein is CASSWGAQALRSDTQYF.

The rearrangement links TRBV5-1 to TRBJ1-6; TRBD1 might be the D (5 bases). The CDR3 is 14 amino acids. The germline V gene has CDR1 SGHRS and CDR2 YFSETQ. V was pared by 5 bases and J by 7 bases, with 13 bases between. The CDR3 sequence: CASSYDGGNSPLHF. The CDR3 coding sequence is TGCGCCAGCAGTTATGATGGGGGGAATTCACCCCTCCACTTT.

The table lists this clone with a count of one. V and J are TRBV7-9 and TRBJ2-5, with D maybe TRBD1 (6 bases). Between the trimmed V and J ends, which lost 2 bases and 1 base, there was a span of 14 bases. CDR1 is SEHNR and CDR2 is FQNEAQ in the germline V gene (reference sequence). The CDR3 sequence is 16 residues long. The CDR3 sequence: CASSLPTTGFQETQYF. CDR3 nucleotide sequence: TGTGCCAGCAGCTTACCTACGACAGGTTTCCAAGAGACCCAGTACTTC.

This chain joins TRBV6-5 and TRBJ2-7; D might be TRBD1 (6 bases). Germline assignment: CDR1 MNHEY and CDR2 SVGAGI. V was pared by 6 bases and J by 0 bases, with 12 bases between. The CDR3 loop spans 14 amino acids. CDR3 region: CASRVPGASYEQYF. DNA of the CDR3: TGTGCCAGCAGAGTACCAGGGGCCTCCTACGAGCAGTACTTC.

The rearrangement joins TRBV29-1 to TRBJ2-3, with D tentatively TRBD2 (6 bases). The germline V and J ends were trimmed by 7 bases and 2 bases, with 16 bases remaining between them. Germline lookup yields CDR1 SQVTM and CDR2 ANQGSEA. This CDR3 is built from 14 residues. CDR3 nucleotides: TGCAGCGCTAGACTAGTTCCCGACACAGATACGCAGTATTTT. Translated, it gives CSARLVPDTDTQYF.

The V call is TRBV9, the J call TRBJ1-1, with D maybe TRBD1 (5 bases). V lost 2 bases and J lost 10, with 12 bases in between. CDR3 size: 12 residues. Germline V gene lookup returns CDR1 SGDLS and CDR2 YYNGEE. The CDR3 protein is CASSVLGETAFF. As DNA, the CDR3 is TGTGCCAGCAGCGTTCTAGGGGAAACAGCTTTCTTT.

The count of this clone is one. The rearrangement uses TRBV5-1 and TRBJ2-1; a possible D gene is TRBD2 (6 bases). This CDR3 region has 16 residues. Germline loops: CDR1 SGHRS, CDR2 YFSETQ. V was trimmed by 3 bases and J by 3 bases, leaving 16 bases between them. In DNA, the CDR3 is TGCGCCAGCAGCTATACAAGTTACGGGAGCTACAATGAGCAGTTCTTC. Its protein product is CASSYTSYGSYNEQFF.

As DNA, the CDR3 is TGTGCCAGCAGCTTAAATTTCCGGGGAAGTATCGGCTACACCTTC. Translating gives CASSLNFRGSIGYTF. The chain combines TRBV7-2 with TRBJ1-2; D remains ambiguous. Germline assignment: CDR1 SGHTA and CDR2 FQGNSA. V dropped 2 bases and J dropped 8 bases, with 18 bases sitting between them. This CDR3 region has 15 residues. Full variable domain (rest looked up from reference TRBV7-2 and TRBJ1-2): GAGVSQSPSNKVTEKGKDVELRCDPISGHTALYWYRQSLGQGLEFLIYFQGNSAPDKSGLPSDRFSAERTGGSVSTLTIQRTQQEDSAVYLCASSLNFRGSIGYTFGSGTRLTVV.

The V gene is TRBV10-3, the J gene TRBJ2-2, with 8 positions matching TRBD1. Germline V CDR1 and CDR2: ENHRY, SYGVKD. This CDR3 spans 15 amino acids. The V gene end was trimmed by 10 bases and the J gene end by 4 bases; junction bases not matched to a gene: 11. CDR3 protein: CATGHQTGGTGELFF. CDR3 nucleotides: TGTGCCACCGGACATCAAACAGGGGGCACCGGGGAGCTGTTTTTT.

The genes are TRBV15 and TRBJ1-4; D uncertain. Between the trimmed V and J ends, which lost 0 bases and 7 bases, there was a span of 6 bases. CDR1 is LNHNV, CDR2 YYDKDF, per germline (reference sequence). This CDR3 contains 13 residues. Here the CDR3 reads CATSRDHIEKLFF. The CDR3 DNA sequence: TGTGCCACCAGCAGAGATCACATTGAAAAACTGTTTTTT. Looking up the rest from reference TRBV15 and TRBJ1-4 gives the full variable domain: DAMVIQNPRYQVTQFGKPVTLSCSQTLNHNVMYWYQQKSSQAPKLLFHYYDKDFNNEADTPDNFQSRRPNTSFCFLDIRSPGLGDTAMYLCATSRDHIEKLFFGSGTQLSVL.

This clone has more than one count but fewer than ten. The chain uses TRBV11-2 and TRBJ1-1; 8 nucleotides align to TRBD1. The CDR3 loop spans 14 amino acids. The V and J ends lost 4 bases and 7 bases, in that order; junction bases with no gene match: 8. Germline V gene sequence: CDR1 SGHAT, CDR2 FQNNGV. CDR3: CASSSNRGEGEAFF. DNA for the CDR3: TGTGCCAGCAGCTCAAACAGGGGGGAGGGTGAAGCTTTCTTT.

V usage is TRBV14 and J usage is TRBJ1-1, with D unclear. CDR1 and CDR2 from the germline V gene are SGHDN and FVKESK. Trimming shortened V by 4 bases and J by 0 bases, and 15 bases separated the two germline ends. The CDR3 spans 16 residues. The CDR3 loop is CASSPIVGRVNTEAFF. The CDR3 nucleotides are TGTGCCAGCAGCCCTATTGTGGGGAGAGTGAACACTGAAGCTTTCTTT.

The chain links TRBV5-1 to TRBJ2-7; the match to TRBD2 covers 12 bases. J was trimmed by 1 base and V by 5 bases; bases with no gene match: 7. Germline CDR1 and CDR2: SGHRS and YFSETQ. The CDR3 is 16 residues long. The CDR3: CASRTTSGGSSYEQYF. CDR3 nucleotide sequence: TGCGCCAGCAGGACCACTAGCGGGGGGTCTTCCTACGAGCAGTACTTC.

The chain is built from TRBV19 and TRBJ2-5; 9 nucleotides align to TRBD2. The V segment lost 6 bases and the J segment 5 bases; nucleotides outside the gene matches: 10. CDR1 is LNHDA, CDR2 SQIVND, per germline (reference sequence). The CDR3 sequence is 15 residues long. CDR3 nucleotide sequence: TGTGCCAGTAGCCCAAAGCGGGGGGTGTTGGAGACCCAGTACTTC. Protein: CASSPKRGVLETQYF. Full variable domain (rest looked up from reference TRBV19 and TRBJ2-5): DGGITQSPKYLFRKEGQNVTLSCEQNLNHDAMYWYRQDPGQGLRLIYYSQIVNDFQKGDIAEGYSVSREKKESFPLTVTSAQKNPTAFYLCASSPKRGVLETQYFGPGTRLLVL.

The chain couples TRBV7-6 to TRBJ1-1; 8 bases line up with TRBD1. Germline CDR1 SGHVS, CDR2 FNYEAQ. J lost 2 bases, V lost 5 bases, and 4 bases had no gene match. This CDR3 comprises 14 residues. The DNA for the CDR3 is TGTGCCAGCAGCCGGGGACAGGCAAACACTGAAGCTTTCTTT. Encoded protein: CASSRGQANTEAFF.

V and J are TRBV6-1 and TRBJ1-2, with D hard to call. The V and J ends lost 3 bases and 4 bases respectively, with 18 bases between them. CDR1 and CDR2 (germline): MNHNS, SASEGT. The CDR3 contains 16 residues. CDR3 sequence: CASSESGTALGYGYTF. The DNA of the CDR3 is TGTGCCAGCAGTGAGAGTGGTACAGCCCTCGGCTATGGCTACACCTTC.

This clone was seen a handful of times. V gene TRBV19 combines with J gene TRBJ1-2, with a possible D match to TRBD1 (5 bases). The CDR3 is 14 residues long. Trimming shortened V by 4 bases and J by 1 base, and 10 bases separated the two germline ends. CDR1 is LNHDA, CDR2 SQIVND, per germline (reference sequence). In DNA form, the CDR3 reads TGTGCCAGTAGTAATCCGGGGGATAACTATGGCTACACCTTC. Amino acids: CASSNPGDNYGYTF.

This clone was found once. The chain links TRBV21-1 to TRBJ1-2; whether TRBD1, the table's D call, matches the DNA was not checked. TRBV21-1 is a listed pseudogene. The CDR3 is 15 residues long. In DNA form, the CDR3 reads TGTGCCAGCAGCAATTGGACAGGGACTCTCTATGGCTACACCTTC. It translates to CASSNWTGTLYGYTF.

The rearrangement links TRBV7-9 to TRBJ2-1, with a possible D match to TRBD2 (5 bases). The CDR3 has 15 amino acids. V lost 2 bases and J lost 4, with 12 bases in between. Germline V CDR1 and CDR2: SEHNR, FQNEAQ (reference sequence). The CDR3 nucleotides read TGTGCCAGCAGCTTATATCCCAGGACTTACAATGAGCAGTTCTTC. As protein: CASSLYPRTYNEQFF. The whole variable domain, filled in from reference TRBV7-9 and TRBJ2-1, reads DTGVSQNPRHKITKRGQNVTFRCDPISEHNRLYWYRQTLGQGPEFLTYFQNEAQLEKSRLLSDRFSAERPKGSFSTLEIQRTEQGDSAMYLCASSLYPRTYNEQFFGPGTRLTVL.

The chain has TRBV29-1 and TRBJ2-7; D may be TRBD2 (6 bases). CDR1 SQVTM and CDR2 ANQGSEA come from the germline V gene. With 8 bases removed from V and 5 bases from J, the gap between germline ends came to 13 bases. The CDR3 contains 11 residues. This CDR3 reads CSSREADEQYF. Written as DNA, the CDR3 is TGCAGCTCCAGGGAGGCGGACGAGCAGTACTTC.

The chain is built from TRBV5-1 and TRBJ1-2; TRBD1 is a possible D gene (6 bases). Germline-derived CDR1 and CDR2 are SGHRS and YFSETQ. V lost 0 bases and J 8 bases, leaving 14 bases between the germline ends. The CDR3 length is 14 residues. Written as DNA, the CDR3 is TGCGCCAGCAGCTTGGGCAATCAGGGGACGGGCTACACCTTC. This codes for CASSLGNQGTGYTF.

The genes are TRBV20-1 and TRBJ2-3, with 11 bases lining up with TRBD1. The germline CDR1 and CDR2 sequences are DFQATT and SNEGSKA (reference sequence). V trimming: 3 bases; J trimming: 4 bases; junction bases outside the gene matches: 9. This CDR3 contains 16 residues. The CDR3 bases are TGCAGTGCTAGTGGGCCAGGACAGGGGGCGGCAGATACGCAGTATTTT. Its protein product is CSASGPGQGAADTQYF.